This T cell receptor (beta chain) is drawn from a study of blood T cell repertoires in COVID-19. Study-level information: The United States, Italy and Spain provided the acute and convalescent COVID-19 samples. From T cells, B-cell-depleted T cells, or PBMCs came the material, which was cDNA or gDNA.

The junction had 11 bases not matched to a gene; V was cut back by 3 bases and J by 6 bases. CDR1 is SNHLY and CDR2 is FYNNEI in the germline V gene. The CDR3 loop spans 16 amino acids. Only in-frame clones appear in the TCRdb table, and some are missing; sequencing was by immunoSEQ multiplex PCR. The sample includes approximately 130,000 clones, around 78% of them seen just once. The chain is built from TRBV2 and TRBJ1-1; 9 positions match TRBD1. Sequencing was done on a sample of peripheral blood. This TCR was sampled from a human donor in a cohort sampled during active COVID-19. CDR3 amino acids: CASSDFGTGRKAEAFF. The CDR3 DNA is TGTGCCAGCAGTGACTTCGGGACAGGGAGAAAGGCTGAAGCTTTCTTT. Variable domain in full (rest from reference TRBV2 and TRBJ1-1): EPEVTQTPSHQVTQMGQEVILRCVPISNHLYFYWYRQILGQKVEFLVSFYNNEISEKSEIFDDQFSVERPDGSNFTLKIRSTKLEDSAMYFCASSDFGTGRKAEAFFGQGTRLTVV.